Sequencing of this T cell receptor (beta chain) was carried out in a study of blood T cell repertoires in COVID-19. Original methodology: The assay estimated nucleated cells by amplifying reference gene primers. Sequencing was performed with immunoSEQ multiplex PCR; in TCRdb, only in-frame clones are kept and a portion is missing. D and trimming were read from the DNA, whereas the V and J calls and clone size are those reported in that table. The data hold about 100,000 clones, with about 90% observed a single time. Input material: peripheral blood. The receptor's source is an elderly man with acute or convalescent COVID-19.

This CDR3 reads CASSLGQGEWNEQFF. CDR3 DNA sequence: TGTGCCAGCAGCTTGGGCCAGGGGGAGTGGAATGAGCAGTTCTTC. The chain has TRBV7-6 and TRBJ2-1, with 7 bases lining up with TRBD1. This CDR3 comprises 15 residues. V gave up 3 bases and J gave up 7 bases; unmatched junction bases: 9. CDR1 is SGHVS, CDR2 FNYEAQ, per germline.